Listed here are 3 T cell receptor beta chains from one sample, sequenced in a study of control samples from healthy donors and cancer patients. The data were produced by immunoSEQ multiplex PCR, yet TCRdb's version contains in-frame clones alone and is incomplete. This repertoire shows 100,000 to 150,000 clones, around 93% found once; its top ten account for 2.1%. Source material: blood. All receptors come from a woman between 45 and 60 years old in good health.

CDR3 nucleotides: TGTGCCAGCAGTCCTCTTTCTCCGGGCGGGCAGTACTTC. This codes for CASSPLSPGGQYF. The chain recombines TRBV28 with TRBJ2-7; no clear D. CDR1 and CDR2 from the germline V gene are MDHEN and SYDVKM. CDR3 length: 13 amino acids. V was cut by 5 bases and J by 9 bases, with 17 bases left in between.

The chain couples TRBV29-1 to TRBJ2-1, with D possibly matching TRBD2 (6 bases). The length of the CDR3 is 14 residues. Per germline, CDR1 SQVTM and CDR2 ANQGSEA. Trimming took 5 bases from V and 5 from J, leaving 16 bases between them. The DNA of the CDR3 is TGCAGCGTTAAATACGGGGGTTCGAACAATGAGCAGTTCTTC. Amino acids: CSVKYGGSNNEQFF.

The J gene is TRBJ1-1, the V gene TRBV6-5; no reliable D call. Trimming removed 6 bases from V and 4 bases from J, with 15 bases in between. In germline, CDR1 is MNHEY, CDR2 SVGAGI. The CDR3 has 14 residues. DNA for the CDR3: TGTGCCAGCAGCACAAAGCGGGGAGCCACTGAAGCTTTCTTT. This gives the protein CASSTKRGATEAFF.